One and the same sample provided the 20 T cell receptor beta chains below, sequenced in a study of T cell repertoires and Cas9 in healthy adults. The data were produced by immunoSEQ multiplex PCR, yet TCRdb's version contains in-frame clones alone and is incomplete. The table shows 20,000 to 25,000 clones, with around 90% occurring only once. Input material: CD4+ effector T cells (CD127+, CD25-, CD137-, CD154-) from PBMCs; culture status not recorded. The receptors were gathered from a human donor in good health.

J is TRBJ1-5 and V is TRBV6-1; D is uncertain. V gave up 7 bases and J gave up 6 bases, with 10 bases separating them. The length of the CDR3 is 12 residues. Germline V gives CDR1 MNHNS, CDR2 SASEGT. As DNA, the CDR3 is TGTGCCAGCACCCCCTCCAGTCAGCCCCAGCATTTT. It is translated as CASTPSSQPQHF.

V is TRBV7-8 and J is TRBJ1-2, with D perhaps TRBD1 (5 bases). V was cut by 1 base and J by 7 bases, with 13 bases left in between. This CDR3 spans 14 amino acids. Looked up from germline, CDR1 is SGHVS and CDR2 is FQNEAQ. The CDR3 region has the DNA TGTGCCAGCAGCTTAGGAGGCGGGGCGGGTGGCTACACCTTC. It encodes CASSLGGGAGGYTF.

The J gene is TRBJ1-1, the V gene TRBV7-2; D is uncertain. Between the trimmed V and J ends, which lost 2 bases and 5 bases, there was a span of 12 bases. Germline-derived CDR1 and CDR2 are SGHTA and FQGNSA. The CDR3 loop spans 14 amino acids. CDR3 coding DNA: TGTGCCAGCAGCTTACGCTATACGGGAACTGAAGCTTTCTTT. Amino acid sequence: CASSLRYTGTEAFF.

V and J are TRBV18 and TRBJ2-6, with D maybe TRBD1 (6 bases). The CDR3 covers 16 residues. Germline V gives CDR1 KGHSH, CDR2 LQKENI. The ends were cut back, 5 bases at V and 0 bases at J, with 11 bases in the middle. The CDR3 coding sequence is TGTGCCAGCTCAGCGACAGGACCCTCTGGGGCCAACGTCCTGACTTTC. As protein: CASSATGPSGANVLTF. Complete variable domain (other parts from reference TRBV18 and TRBJ2-6): NAGVMQNPRHLVRRRGQEARLRCSPMKGHSHVYWYRQLPEEGLKFMVYLQKENIIDESGMPKERFSAEFPKEGPSILRIQQVVRGDSAAYFCASSATGPSGANVLTFGAGSRLTVL.

The rearrangement uses TRBV7-2 and TRBJ1-3, with TRBD1 as a possible D gene (5 bases). This CDR3 is 18 amino acids long. Trimming removed 1 base from V and 3 bases from J, with 19 bases in between. The germline CDR1 and CDR2 sequences are SGHTA and FQGNSA. CDR3 DNA sequence: TGTGCCAGCAGCTTAGAGGGTATTGGGGGACTGCTTGGAAACACCATATATTTT. Protein sequence: CASSLEGIGGLLGNTIYF.

The chain joins TRBV4-1 to TRBJ1-1; D gene unclear. The CDR3 covers 14 residues. V lost 1 base and J 3 bases, leaving 9 bases between the germline ends. Germline CDR1 is MGHRA and CDR2 is YSYEKL. The CDR3 sequence is CASSQGLLYTEAFF. For the CDR3, the DNA is TGCGCCAGCAGCCAAGGGCTGCTCTACACTGAAGCTTTCTTT.

The gene calls are TRBV7-9 and TRBJ2-1, with TRBD2 matching 8 bases. This CDR3 contains 14 residues. V was clipped by 5 bases and J by 2 bases; unmatched bases: 2. The germline V gene encodes CDR1 SEHNR and CDR2 FQNEAQ (reference sequence). The CDR3 is CASSPGLAYNEQFF. The CDR3 DNA is TGTGCCAGCAGCCCGGGACTAGCCTACAATGAGCAGTTCTTC.

The V gene is TRBV7-9, the J gene TRBJ1-1; D is ambiguous. Germline V lookup: CDR1 SEHNR, CDR2 FQNEAQ (reference sequence). V dropped 1 base and J dropped 1 base, with 16 bases sitting between them. CDR3 length: 17 residues. CDR3 bases: TGTGCCAGCAGCTTAGTTCCAGCACCCCGGTGGAACACTGAAGCTTTCTTT. Its translation is CASSLVPAPRWNTEAFF.

The rearrangement uses TRBV7-6 and TRBJ2-2; 7 nucleotides line up with TRBD1. Germline V gives CDR1 SGHVS, CDR2 FNYEAQ. With V trimmed by 7 bases and J by 4 bases, 9 bases remained unmatched. The CDR3 totals 15 residues. The DNA for the CDR3 is TGTGCCAGCACCACCCGACAGGGAGCCACCGGGGAGCTGTTTTTT. Protein sequence: CASTTRQGATGELFF.

This clone occurred once. The chain joins TRBV10-1 to TRBJ2-2, with D possibly being TRBD2 (5 bases). Germline-derived CDR1 and CDR2 are WNHNN and SYGVQD (reference sequence). V shed 5 bases and J shed 4 bases, with 14 bases lying between them. The CDR3 totals 15 residues. The CDR3 region is CASSPSQTGTGELFF. As DNA, the CDR3 is TGCGCCAGCAGTCCTAGCCAGACTGGCACCGGGGAGCTGTTTTTT.

J is TRBJ2-1 and V is TRBV9, with 7 bases aligning to TRBD2. Germline V gene data show CDR1 as SGDLS and CDR2 as YYNGEE. J was trimmed by 5 bases and V by 4 bases; bases with no gene match: 9. This CDR3 spans 15 amino acids. DNA of the CDR3: TGTGCCAGCAGCTCAATAGCGGGCCTGAACAATGAGCAGTTCTTC. Protein: CASSSIAGLNNEQFF.

V is TRBV5-1 and J is TRBJ2-5; possible D gene TRBD1, 5 bases. CDR1 and CDR2 from the germline V gene are SGHRS and YFSETQ. The CDR3 runs 15 residues. The V gene lost 0 bases and the J gene lost 1 base, with 10 bases spanning the gap. CDR3 nucleotide sequence: TGCGCCAGCAGCTTGGGTCCCGACAGCCAAGAGACCCAGTACTTC. This translates into CASSLGPDSQETQYF. Based on the CDR3 plus reference TRBV5-1 and TRBJ2-5, the full variable domain is KAGVTQTPRYLIKTRGQQVTLSCSPISGHRSVSWYQQTPGQGLQFLFEYFSETQRNKGNFPGRFSGRQFSNSRSEMNVSTLELGDSALYLCASSLGPDSQETQYFGPGTRLLVL.

This clone was recorded once. The CDR3 sequence: CASSSLFPSPLHF. The CDR3 DNA reads TGTGCCAGCAGTTCCCTTTTCCCCTCACCCCTCCACTTT. The chain employs TRBV6-6 and TRBJ1-6, with unresolved D. The CDR3 extends over 13 amino acids. Germline lookup yields CDR1 MNHNY and CDR2 SVGAGI (reference sequence). The V gene lost 4 bases and the J gene lost 10 bases, with 11 bases spanning the gap.

The sample holds a few counts of this clone. The rearrangement links TRBV7-2 to TRBJ1-4; tentative D call: TRBD1 (6 bases). Germline CDR1 and CDR2: SGHTA and FQGNSA. The CDR3 extends over 18 amino acids. V lost 2 bases to trimming and J lost 5 bases, with 21 bases between them. The CDR3 DNA reads TGTGCCAGCAGCTTAAGGGGGAGCGGGGGCCCGGAAAATGAAAAACTGTTTTTT. This codes for CASSLRGSGGPENEKLFF.

This chain joins TRBV18 and TRBJ1-5; 7 bases are shared with TRBD1. The ends lost 3 bases at V and 6 bases at J; junction bases unmatched: 5. The CDR3 is made up of 14 amino acids. The germline gives CDR1 KGHSH, CDR2 LQKENI. The CDR3, as DNA: TGTGCCAGCTCACCGCTACAGGGGAGTCAGCCCCAGCATTTT. It translates to CASSPLQGSQPQHF.

CDR3 sequence reads: CASSPLGESYGYTF. The CDR3 bases are TGTGCCAGCTCACCCTTGGGGGAGAGCTATGGCTACACCTTC. The V and J genes are TRBV18 and TRBJ1-2, with D possibly matching TRBD1 (5 bases). Between the trimmed V and J ends, which lost 3 bases and 4 bases, there was a span of 12 bases. This CDR3 contains 14 residues. Germline V gene lookup returns CDR1 KGHSH and CDR2 LQKENI. Using reference TRBV18 and TRBJ1-2 for the parts outside the CDR3, the full variable domain is NAGVMQNPRHLVRRRGQEARLRCSPMKGHSHVYWYRQLPEEGLKFMVYLQKENIIDESGMPKERFSAEFPKEGPSILRIQQVVRGDSAAYFCASSPLGESYGYTFGSGTRLTVV.

The chain combines TRBV5-1 with TRBJ1-1, with D maybe TRBD1 (6 bases). Germline V CDR1 and CDR2: SGHRS, YFSETQ. The V gene lost 3 bases and the J gene lost 0 bases, with 12 bases spanning the gap. The CDR3 contains 15 residues. The CDR3 sequence is CASSSVTGVNTEAFF. CDR3 nucleotides: TGCGCCAGCAGCTCGGTGACAGGAGTGAACACTGAAGCTTTCTTT.

The chain combines TRBV28 with TRBJ2-6; 9 bases map to TRBD1. V lost 6 bases to trimming and J lost 1 base; unmatched junction nucleotides: 10. The CDR3 spans 18 residues. From germline, CDR1 is MDHEN and CDR2 SYDVKM. The CDR3 loop is CASRHRGTGISGANVLTF. CDR3 sequence (DNA): TGTGCCAGCAGACATAGGGGGACAGGGATATCTGGGGCCAACGTCCTGACTTTC.

This rearrangement joins TRBV28 to TRBJ2-3; TRBD1 aligns across 7 bases. The CDR3 has 16 residues. Germline CDR1 MDHEN, CDR2 SYDVKM. Unmatched junction bases numbered 9, after V lost 6 bases and J lost 0 bases. The CDR3 protein is CASRLPTGSSTDTQYF. The CDR3 nucleotides read TGTGCCAGCAGGTTGCCGACAGGGTCTAGCACAGATACGCAGTATTTT.

The gene calls are TRBV19 and TRBJ2-3; D remains ambiguous. This CDR3 spans 11 amino acids. V dropped 3 bases and J dropped 4 bases, with 2 bases sitting between them. CDR1 LNHDA and CDR2 SQIVND come from the germline V gene (reference sequence). CDR3 DNA: TGTGCCAGTAGTATCGCAGATACGCAGTATTTT. It is translated as CASSIADTQYF.